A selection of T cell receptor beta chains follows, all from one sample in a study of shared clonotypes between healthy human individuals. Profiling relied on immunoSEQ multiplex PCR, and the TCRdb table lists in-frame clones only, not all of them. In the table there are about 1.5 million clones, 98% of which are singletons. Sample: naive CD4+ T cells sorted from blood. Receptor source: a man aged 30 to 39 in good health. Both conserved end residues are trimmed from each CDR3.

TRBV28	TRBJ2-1	ASSLSSGYSAV
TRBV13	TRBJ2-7	ASSLGGTGVSRQY
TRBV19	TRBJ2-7	ASKSRGVHEQY
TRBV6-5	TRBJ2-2	ASSSDRANTGELF
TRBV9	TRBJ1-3	ASSAPREGNTIY
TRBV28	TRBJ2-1	ASSLLEADYNEQF
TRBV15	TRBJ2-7	ATSDLAGGHYEQY
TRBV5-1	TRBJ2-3	ASNLRGLGQADTQY
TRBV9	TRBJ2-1	ASSVGGMNEQF
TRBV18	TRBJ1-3	ASSPVGQFNSGNTIY
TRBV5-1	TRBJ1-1	ASSLRSTPDTEAF
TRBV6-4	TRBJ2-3	ASSDSMGDTQY
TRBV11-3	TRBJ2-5	ASSQGQGGQETQY
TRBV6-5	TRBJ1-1	ASRVLFGNTEAF
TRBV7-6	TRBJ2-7	ASSLADYSYEQY
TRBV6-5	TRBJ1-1	ASRDRGRNTEAF
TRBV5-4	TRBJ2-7	ASSLAEREQY
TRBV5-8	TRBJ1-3	ASSRDRGTRFSGNTIY
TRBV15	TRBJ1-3	ATSRMETGGSGNTIY
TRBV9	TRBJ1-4	ASSVTGSVREKLF
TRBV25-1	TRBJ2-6	ASSAHRGSGANVLT
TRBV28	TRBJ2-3	ASSTSGSRGTDTQY
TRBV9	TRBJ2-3	ASSLSPGDTQY
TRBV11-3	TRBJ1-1	ASGRKNTEAF
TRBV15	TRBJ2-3	ATSRDAGRRTDTQY
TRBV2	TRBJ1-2	ASSERGIGGYT
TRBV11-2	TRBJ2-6	ASSPLSTGANVLT